This TCR beta chain appears in the sequencing data of a study of blood T cell repertoires in COVID-19. Looking at the study overall: T cells, B-cell-depleted T cells, or PBMCs supplied cDNA or gDNA.

Method: immunoSEQ multiplex PCR; TCRdb's copy keeps in-frame clones and lacks some. The repertoire holds around 250,000 clones, with approximately 83% as singletons. Germline V gene data show CDR1 as MNHEY and CDR2 as SVGEGT. The CDR3 runs to 13 residues. V was shortened by 6 bases and J by 7 bases, with 13 bases between the two germline ends. Sequenced material: peripheral blood. The receptor comes from a man aged 25-45 years who had recovered from COVID-19. V and J are TRBV6-2 or TRBV6-3 and TRBJ1-5, with D hard to call. Here the CDR3 reads CASSDRLRQPQHF. In DNA, the CDR3 is TGTGCCAGCAGCGATAGACTGAGACAGCCCCAGCATTTT.